Shown below are 17 T cell receptor beta chains from a single sample sequenced in a study of blood T cell repertoires in COVID-19 (dated by TCRdb to about 2020). Libraries were made using the immunoSEQ multiplex PCR assay. Held by TCRdb, this immuneACCESS table contains in-frame sequences only and omits some clones. Under half of the omission traces to an unresolved V gene where checked; the cause of the rest is unknown. The table for this sample lists hundreds of thousands of clones; 65% to 90% of them were counted only once. Roughly a sixth of the sample is held by the ten biggest clonotypes. Sequencing was performed on PBMCs or T cells enriched from blood (not recorded which). Receptor source: a man aged 18 to 30 who had recovered from COVID-19.

The rearrangement links TRBV5-1 to TRBJ2-1, with TRBD1 matching over 7 bases. V dropped 0 bases and J dropped 6; count of bases not matched to a gene: 9. The CDR3 totals 16 residues. Germline assignment: CDR1 SGHRS and CDR2 YFSETQ. CDR3: CASSLVRDRVVNEQFF. DNA of the CDR3: TGCGCCAGCAGCTTGGTCCGAGACAGGGTGGTCAATGAGCAGTTCTTC.

This chain connects TRBV5-1 to TRBJ1-5; possible D gene TRBD1, 6 bases. The CDR3 has 15 amino acids. V lost 2 bases to trimming and J lost 3 bases, with 12 bases between them. CDR1 is SGHRS and CDR2 is YFSETQ in the germline V gene. The chain's CDR3 is CASSLQGNLNQPQHF. Here the CDR3 DNA reads TGCGCCAGCAGCTTACAGGGAAACCTCAATCAGCCCCAGCATTTT.

This chain uses TRBV5-8 with TRBJ2-3; TRBD2 aligns across 13 bases. V shed 4 bases and J 5 bases; nucleotides not matched to a gene: 7. The CDR3 loop spans 16 amino acids. Germline values: CDR1 SGHTS, CDR2 YDEGEE. As DNA, the CDR3 is TGTGCCAGCAGCGTCAGACTAGCGGGGGGAAGAGATACGCAGTATTTT. It codes for CASSVRLAGGRDTQYF.

The gene calls are TRBV2 and TRBJ1-4; D gene ambiguous. This CDR3 has 16 residues. Germline V lookup: CDR1 SNHLY, CDR2 FYNNEI. Trimming pared 3 bases from V and 8 bases from J, leaving 19 bases between. The CDR3 region is CASSDTGGNWGEKLFF. The DNA for the CDR3 is TGTGCCAGCAGTGATACGGGCGGGAATTGGGGAGAAAAACTGTTTTTT.

The gene calls are TRBV19 and TRBJ2-5; possibly TRBD2 for D (6 bases). Deletions cut 5 bases from V and 4 bases from J, with 20 bases between. This CDR3 has 16 residues. CDR1 is LNHDA and CDR2 is SQIVND in the germline V gene (reference sequence). CDR3 DNA: TGTGCCAGTAGTCCGGCTAGCGCCTCGTTGGGAGAGACCCAGTACTTC. It is translated as CASSPASASLGETQYF.

A few counts support this clone. The chain links TRBV5-1 to TRBJ1-2; D is uncertain. CDR1 and CDR2 from the germline V gene are SGHRS and YFSETQ. The CDR3 runs 14 residues. V lost 4 bases, J lost 4 bases, and 14 bases lay in between. The CDR3 coding sequence is TGCGCCAGCAGCGCGACCGATTCGGGCTATGGCTACACCTTC. It specifies CASSATDSGYGYTF.

This chain uses TRBV5-1 with TRBJ2-7; TRBD2 agrees at 11 bases. Per germline, CDR1 SGHRS and CDR2 YFSETQ. V dropped 3 bases and J dropped 2; count of bases not matched to a gene: 7. The CDR3 contains 16 residues. The DNA of the CDR3 is TGCGCCAGCAGCTCGACCCCGGGACTAGCGGCCTACGAGCAGTACTTC. This encodes CASSSTPGLAAYEQYF.

The rearrangement uses TRBV18 and TRBJ2-3; D possibly corresponds to TRBD2 (6 bases). Germline-derived CDR1 and CDR2 are KGHSH and LQKENI. The CDR3 covers 15 residues. The germline V and J ends were trimmed by 2 bases and 2 bases, with 11 bases remaining between them. CDR3 sequence: CASSPSLAITDTQYF. For the CDR3, the DNA is TGTGCCAGCTCACCATCCCTAGCGATCACAGATACGCAGTATTTT.

The chain recombines TRBV25-1 with TRBJ1-2, with 9 bases identical to TRBD1. The J segment lost 6 bases and the V segment lost 2 bases, leaving 7 bases of the junction unmatched. In germline, CDR1 is MGHDK, CDR2 SYGVNS. This CDR3 is 15 amino acids long. The DNA for the CDR3 is TGTGCCAGCAGTGAAGAACGACAGGGGGGCGATGGCTACACCTTC. Amino acids: CASSEERQGGDGYTF.

The V call is TRBV4-1, the J call TRBJ2-2; possible D gene TRBD1, 6 bases. Trimming removed 5 bases from V and 6 bases from J, with 16 bases in between. This CDR3 has 15 amino acids. From germline, CDR1 is MGHRA and CDR2 YSYEKL. This CDR3 is CASSSRPGAPGELFF. The CDR3 bases are TGCGCCAGCAGCTCCCGCCCAGGGGCCCCCGGGGAGCTGTTTTTT.

The gene calls are TRBV4-1 and TRBJ2-1; D perhaps matches TRBD2 (6 bases). With 1 base removed from V and 0 bases from J, the gap between germline ends came to 13 bases. Germline V gives CDR1 MGHRA, CDR2 YSYEKL. CDR3 length: 17 amino acids. This CDR3 reads CASSQASSVSSYNEQFF. The CDR3 DNA sequence: TGCGCCAGCAGCCAAGCGTCTAGCGTGAGCTCCTACAATGAGCAGTTCTTC.

CDR3 amino acids: CASSKRDRAYGELFF. The CDR3 DNA sequence: TGTGCCAGCAGCAAACGGGACAGGGCCTACGGGGAGCTGTTTTTT. The rearrangement links TRBV3-1 (or the pseudogene TRBV3-2) to TRBJ2-2, with TRBD1 matching 9 bases. V trimming: 5 bases; J trimming: 7 bases; junction bases outside the gene matches: 8. The length of the CDR3 is 15 residues. The germline V gene encodes CDR1 LGHDT and CDR2 YNNKEL (reference sequence).

This chain uses TRBV7-9 with TRBJ1-1; 7 bases match TRBD1. Germline CDR1 SEHNR, CDR2 FQNEAQ (reference sequence). The V and J ends lost 6 bases and 11 bases, in that order; junction bases with no gene match: 15. This CDR3 is built from 14 residues. The CDR3 protein is CASSPDRVRLRAFF. CDR3 bases: TGTGCCAGCAGTCCAGACAGGGTGCGTTTGCGGGCTTTCTTT.

This clone showed up just once. The chain uses TRBV19 and TRBJ1-2, with 8 bases matching TRBD1. Looked up from germline, CDR1 is LNHDA and CDR2 is SQIVND (reference sequence). The CDR3 totals 14 residues. V lost 3 bases and J lost 4; bases outside the gene matches: 4. CDR3 coding DNA: TGTGCCAGTAGTATCGGACAGGGCCGCTATGGCTACACCTTC. This sequence encodes CASSIGQGRYGYTF.

V usage is TRBV27 and J usage is TRBJ2-3; 13 nucleotides align to TRBD2. Germline V gene sequence: CDR1 MNHEY, CDR2 SMNVEV (reference sequence). Trimming took 2 bases from V and 0 from J; bases not matched to a gene: 11. This CDR3 comprises 20 residues. The CDR3 reads CASSLVITSGGGPSTDTQYF. CDR3 nucleotide sequence: TGTGCCAGCAGTTTAGTAATAACTAGCGGGGGGGGTCCTAGCACAGATACGCAGTATTTT.

The chain joins TRBV29-1 to TRBJ2-3, with 10 bases fitting TRBD2. Trimming cost V 4 bases and J 6 bases; bases outside gene matches: 10. There are 15 residues in the CDR3. Germline V gives CDR1 SQVTM, CDR2 ANQGSEA. DNA for the CDR3: TGCAGCGTTGTTCGAGCGGGGGGGCCCGGGGATACGCAGTATTTT. Its translation is CSVVRAGGPGDTQYF.

The chain combines TRBV30 with TRBJ1-6, with a possible D match to TRBD1 (6 bases). CDR3 size: 15 residues. The germline V and J ends were trimmed by 3 bases and 9 bases, with 18 bases remaining between them. Germline loops: CDR1 GTSNPN, CDR2 SVGIG (reference sequence). DNA for the CDR3: TGTGCCTGGAGGCCGCCTACAGGGATCGCTTCACCCCTCCACTTT. This translates into CAWRPPTGIASPLHF.